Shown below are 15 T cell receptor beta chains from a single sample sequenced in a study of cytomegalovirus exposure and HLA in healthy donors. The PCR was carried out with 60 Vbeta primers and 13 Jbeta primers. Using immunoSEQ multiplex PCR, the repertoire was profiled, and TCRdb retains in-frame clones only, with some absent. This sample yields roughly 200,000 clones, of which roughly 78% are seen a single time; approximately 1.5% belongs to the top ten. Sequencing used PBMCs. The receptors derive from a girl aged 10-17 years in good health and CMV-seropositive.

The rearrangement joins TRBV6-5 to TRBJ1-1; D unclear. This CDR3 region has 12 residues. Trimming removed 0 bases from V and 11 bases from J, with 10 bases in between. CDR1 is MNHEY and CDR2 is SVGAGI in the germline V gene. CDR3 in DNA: TGTGCCAGCAGTTACTCTGGGAGGGCGGCTTTCTTT. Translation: CASSYSGRAAFF.

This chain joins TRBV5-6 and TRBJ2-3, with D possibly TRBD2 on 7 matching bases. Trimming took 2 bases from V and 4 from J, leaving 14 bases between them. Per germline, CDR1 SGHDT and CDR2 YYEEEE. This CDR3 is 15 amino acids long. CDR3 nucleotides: TGTGCCAGCAGCTTTAGGGGGGGCAGCCCAGATACGCAGTATTTT. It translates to CASSFRGGSPDTQYF. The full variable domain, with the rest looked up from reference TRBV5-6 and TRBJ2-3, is DAGVTQSPTHLIKTRGQQVTLRCSPKSGHDTVSWYQQALGQGPQFIFQYYEEEERQRGNFPDRFSGHQFPNYSSELNVNALLLGDSALYLCASSFRGGSPDTQYFGPGTRLTVL.

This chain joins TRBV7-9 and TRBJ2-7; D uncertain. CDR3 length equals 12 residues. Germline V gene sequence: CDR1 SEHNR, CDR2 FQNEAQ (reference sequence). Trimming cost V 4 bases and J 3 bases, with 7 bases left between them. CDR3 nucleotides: TGTGCCAGCAGCTCTCTAGTCTACGAGCAGTACTTC. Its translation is CASSSLVYEQYF. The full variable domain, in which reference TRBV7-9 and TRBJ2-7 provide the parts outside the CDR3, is DTGVSQNPRHKITKRGQNVTFRCDPISEHNRLYWYRQTLGQGPEFLTYFQNEAQLEKSRLLSDRFSAERPKGSFSTLEIQRTEQGDSAMYLCASSSLVYEQYFGPGTRLTVT.

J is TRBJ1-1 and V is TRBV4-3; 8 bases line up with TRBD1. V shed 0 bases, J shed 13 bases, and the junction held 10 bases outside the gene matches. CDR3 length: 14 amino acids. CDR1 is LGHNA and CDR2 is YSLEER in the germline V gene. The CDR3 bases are TGCGCCAGCAGCCAAGACGTTCAGGGGGCGGCTGGTTTCTTT. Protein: CASSQDVQGAAGFF.

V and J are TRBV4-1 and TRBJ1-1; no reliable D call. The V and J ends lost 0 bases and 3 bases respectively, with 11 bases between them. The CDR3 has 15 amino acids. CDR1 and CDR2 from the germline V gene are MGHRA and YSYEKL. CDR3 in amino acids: CASSQDLAIYTEAFF. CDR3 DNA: TGCGCCAGCAGCCAAGATCTGGCAATCTACACTGAAGCTTTCTTT.

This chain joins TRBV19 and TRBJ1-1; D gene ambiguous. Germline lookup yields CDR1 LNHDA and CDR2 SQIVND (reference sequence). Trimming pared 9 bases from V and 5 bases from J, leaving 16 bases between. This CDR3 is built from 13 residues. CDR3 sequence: CASEWATGTEAFF. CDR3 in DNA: TGTGCCAGCGAGTGGGCAACGGGGACTGAAGCTTTCTTT.

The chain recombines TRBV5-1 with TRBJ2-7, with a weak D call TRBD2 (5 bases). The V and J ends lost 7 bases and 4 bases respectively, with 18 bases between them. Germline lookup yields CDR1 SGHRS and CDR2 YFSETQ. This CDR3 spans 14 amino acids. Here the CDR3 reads CASGRMGPTYEQYF. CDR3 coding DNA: TGCGCCAGCGGGAGAATGGGCCCTACTTACGAGCAGTACTTC.

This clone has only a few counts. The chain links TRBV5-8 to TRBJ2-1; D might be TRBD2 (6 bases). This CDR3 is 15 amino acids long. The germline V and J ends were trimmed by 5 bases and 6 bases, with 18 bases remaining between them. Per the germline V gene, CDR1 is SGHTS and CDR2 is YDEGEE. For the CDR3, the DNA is TGTGCCAGCAGTGATTATGGGCTAGCGCCCAATGAGCAGTTCTTC. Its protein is CASSDYGLAPNEQFF.

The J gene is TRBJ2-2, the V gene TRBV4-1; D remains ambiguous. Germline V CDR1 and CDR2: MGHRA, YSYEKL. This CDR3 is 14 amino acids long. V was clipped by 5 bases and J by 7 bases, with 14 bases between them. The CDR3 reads CASSSPSVGGELFF. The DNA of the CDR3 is TGCGCCAGCAGCTCGCCGAGTGTTGGCGGGGAGCTGTTTTTT.

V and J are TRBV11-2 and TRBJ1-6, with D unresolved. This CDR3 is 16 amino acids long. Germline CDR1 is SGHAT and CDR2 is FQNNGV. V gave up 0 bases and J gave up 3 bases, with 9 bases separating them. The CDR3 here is CASSLDPTVYNSPLHF. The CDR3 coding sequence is TGTGCCAGCAGCTTAGATCCAACAGTCTATAATTCACCCCTCCACTTT.

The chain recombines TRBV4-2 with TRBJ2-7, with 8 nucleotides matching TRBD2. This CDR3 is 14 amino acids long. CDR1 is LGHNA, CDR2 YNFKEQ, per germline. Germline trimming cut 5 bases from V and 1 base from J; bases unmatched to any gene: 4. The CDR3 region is CASSTSGGSYEQYF. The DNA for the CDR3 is TGTGCCAGCAGCACCAGCGGGGGATCCTACGAGCAGTACTTC.

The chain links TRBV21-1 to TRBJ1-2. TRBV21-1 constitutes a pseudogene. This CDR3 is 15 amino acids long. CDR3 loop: CASSKGEAGDYGYTF. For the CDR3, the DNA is TGTGCCAGCAGCAAAGGGGAGGCAGGCGACTATGGCTACACCTTC.

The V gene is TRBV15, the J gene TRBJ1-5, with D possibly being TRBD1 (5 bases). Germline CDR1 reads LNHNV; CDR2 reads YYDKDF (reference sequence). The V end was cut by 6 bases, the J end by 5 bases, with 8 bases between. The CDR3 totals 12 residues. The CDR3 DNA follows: TGTGCCACCAGGGAAGGGGATCAGCCCCAGCATTTT. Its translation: CATREGDQPQHF. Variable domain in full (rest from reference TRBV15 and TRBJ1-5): DAMVIQNPRYQVTQFGKPVTLSCSQTLNHNVMYWYQQKSSQAPKLLFHYYDKDFNNEADTPDNFQSRRPNTSFCFLDIRSPGLGDTAMYLCATREGDQPQHFGDGTRLSIL.

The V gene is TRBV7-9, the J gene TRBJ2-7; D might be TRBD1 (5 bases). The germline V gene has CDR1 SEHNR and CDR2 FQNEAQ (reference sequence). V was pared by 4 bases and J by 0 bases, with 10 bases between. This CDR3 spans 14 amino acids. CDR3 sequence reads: CASSSRQGSYEQYF. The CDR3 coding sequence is TGTGCCAGCAGCTCCCGTCAGGGCTCCTACGAGCAGTACTTC.

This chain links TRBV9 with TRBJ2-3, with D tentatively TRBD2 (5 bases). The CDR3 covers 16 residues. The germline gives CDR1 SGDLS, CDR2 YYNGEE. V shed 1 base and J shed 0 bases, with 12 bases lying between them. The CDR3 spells CASSVRPSGSTDTQYF. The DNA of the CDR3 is TGTGCCAGCAGCGTACGTCCGTCGGGGAGCACAGATACGCAGTATTTT.